This T cell receptor beta chain came from a study of T-cell memory formation after mild COVID-19. Via MiXCR, TCRdb re-called the 5' RACE reads, giving one row per CDR3 protein. The repertoire holds 350,000 to 450,000 distinct CDR3 sequences, with around an eighth as singletons. Trimming removed 8 bases from V and 7 bases from J, with 14 bases in between. The CDR3 has 12 residues. Germline V gene data show CDR1 as SGHTA and CDR2 as FQGNSA. The sample comprised PBMCs or a T cell subset sorted from them (not recorded which). The clonotype originates from a man aged 18 to 30 who had mild COVID-19 (a few samples of this study predate the infection). Cell type and time point are not known. The chain uses TRBV7-2 and TRBJ1-1, with a weak D call TRBD1 (5 bases). The CDR3 DNA follows: TGTGCCAGCTCACGTTCAGGGCTTGAAGCTTTCTTT. Translating it yields CASSRSGLEAFF.